These 7 T cell receptor beta chains were all obtained from the same sample, sequenced in a study of vaccination and CD4 T cells after COVID-19. As for treatment: approximately nine-day PBMC culture with coronavirus spike peptide pools or control peptides (ViraFEST assay). The antigens these receptors bind are not known. The Oncomine TCR Beta short-read assay sequenced DNA from cultured CD4+ T cells. Via MiXCR, TCRdb re-called the PCR reads, giving one row per CDR3 protein. The table has 10,000 to 15,000 distinct CDR3 sequences, roughly 44% seen once; the top ten hold around 22%. Sequencing was performed on cultured CD4+ T cells from blood, taken after SARS-CoV-2 vaccination. These receptor sequences come from a human donor with COVID-19.

The rearrangement joins TRBV10-3 to TRBJ2-2, with D perhaps matching TRBD1 (5 bases). Germline V gene sequence: CDR1 ENHRY, CDR2 SYGVKD. The CDR3 spans 14 residues. Between the trimmed V and J ends, which lost 8 bases and 4 bases, there was a span of 14 bases. The CDR3 nucleotides read TGTGCCATCGGGGCCAATCCGGGCACCGGGGAGCTGTTTTTT. Its protein product is CAIGANPGTGELFF.

Only a few counts were recorded for this clonotype. The CDR3 DNA sequence: TGTGCCAGCAGTGAAGACGAAACACGCAGGGGCACTGAAGCTTTCTTT. Translated: CASSEDETRRGTEAFF. The chain has TRBV6-1 and TRBJ1-1; possibly TRBD1 for D (6 bases). Germline CDR1 is MNHNS and CDR2 is SASEGT. The ends were cut back, 1 base at V and 4 bases at J, with 16 bases in the middle. The CDR3 contains 16 residues.

A few counts support this clonotype. V and J are TRBV6-1 and TRBJ2-7; D unresolved. There are 11 residues in the CDR3. The germline V gene has CDR1 MNHNS and CDR2 SASEGT. V dropped 5 bases and J dropped 6 bases, with 8 bases sitting between them. In DNA, the CDR3 is TGTGCCAGCAGTCCGGATTTCGAGCAGTACTTC. It yields the protein CASSPDFEQYF.

Worth noting for this clonotype: Compared with germline, one end of the junction differs, possibly owing to a read error. The chain links TRBV7-7 to TRBJ2-5; D could derive from TRBD1 or TRBD2 (5 bases each). Germline V gives CDR1 SSHAT, CDR2 FNYEAQ (reference sequence). CDR3 length: 14 residues. DNA for the CDR3: TGTGCTAGCAGCTTTGGGGGTAAAAGGGAGACCCAGTACTTC. This sequence encodes CASSFGGKRETQYF. The variable domain in full, completed from reference TRBV7-7 and TRBJ2-5, reads GAGVSQSPRYKVTKRGQDVTLRCDPISSHATLYWYQQALGQGPEFLTYFNYEAQPDKSGLPSDRFSAERPEGSISTLTIQRTEQRDSAMYRCASSFGGKRETQYFGPGTRLLVL.

This clonotype was recorded once. The chain uses TRBV28 and TRBJ1-2; D is uncertain. Germline values: CDR1 MDHEN, CDR2 SYDVKM. This CDR3 spans 14 amino acids. The V and J ends lost 3 bases and 3 bases respectively, with 11 bases between them. This CDR3 reads CASSLEGGYYGYTF. CDR3 in DNA: TGTGCCAGCAGTTTGGAGGGCGGATACTATGGCTACACCTTC.

The chain employs TRBV7-9 and TRBJ1-6; D is ambiguous. The ends were cut back, 11 bases at V and 6 bases at J, with 11 bases in the middle. Per germline, CDR1 SEHNR and CDR2 FQNEAQ (reference sequence). The CDR3 totals 12 residues. For the CDR3, the DNA is TGTGCCTCGCGGGAGGGTAATTCACCCCTCCACTTT. The encoded protein is CASREGNSPLHF.

The V gene is TRBV5-4, the J gene TRBJ2-7, with D possibly matching TRBD2 (7 bases). The V end was cut by 0 bases, the J end by 0 bases, with 13 bases between. Germline lookup yields CDR1 SGHNT and CDR2 YYREEE (reference sequence). The CDR3 is 16 residues long. CDR3 region: CASSLAAGAVSYEQYF. CDR3 DNA sequence: TGTGCCAGCAGCTTGGCTGCGGGGGCCGTCTCCTACGAGCAGTACTTC.